Given below is one TCR beta chain in context. Its cognate antigen is unknown. These data originate in a study of T cell repertoires in cytomegalovirus infection. Study summary: The study used recently identified HLA-C-restricted and well-studied HLA-B-restricted CMV epitopes. Both CMV infection and a matching HLA type were indicated by public TCR beta signatures. General study results and limits: The ex vivo response showed dominance by HLA-C-restricted CMV-specific TCR beta clonotypes.

A single record per CDR3 protein comes from TCRdb applying MiXCR to the reads. The sample contains some 500,000 distinct CDR3 sequences, 30% to 35% of which appear only once. Between the trimmed V and J ends, which lost 6 bases and 1 base, there was a span of 16 bases. This CDR3 is built from 15 residues. CDR1 is MNHEY and CDR2 is SVGAGI in the germline V gene. The sample consisted of cultured PBMCs, taken from culture after CMV antigen stimulation. The clonotype comes from a human donor in good health (CMV status not recorded). Some clones in this sample may be carry-over from other donors' samples. V and J are TRBV6-5 and TRBJ2-7; tentative D call: TRBD1 (6 bases). CDR3 bases: TGTGCCAGCAGCCCCGAACAGGGTTTTTCCTACGAGCAGTACTTC. It translates to CASSPEQGFSYEQYF.